This T cell receptor (beta chain) originates from a study of blood T cell repertoires in COVID-19. Across the whole study: From T cells, B-cell-depleted T cells, or PBMCs came the material, which was cDNA or gDNA.

Seattle cases were enrolled at active infection and followed longitudinally. Germline V gives CDR1 SGHNT, CDR2 YYREEE (reference sequence). The CDR3 runs to 15 residues. With 4 bases clipped from V and 5 bases from J, the junction kept 10 bases outside the gene matches. Original data processing: Researchers report that nucleated cell counts were estimated from reference gene primer amplification. Clones were sequenced by immunoSEQ multiplex PCR, and TCRdb holds only the in-frame ones, with some missing. The DNA gave D and trimming, while V, J and clone size come from that table. Among 300,000 to 400,000 clones, over 80% were seen once, and the ten largest hold around 10%.

The specimen sequenced was peripheral blood. The V and J genes are TRBV5-4 and TRBJ2-5; 8 positions match TRBD1. This sequence was found in a young man with COVID-19, enrolled during active disease. The CDR3 nucleotides read TGTGCCAGCAGCGAACGACAGGGGAATCGGGAGACCCAGTACTTC. This translates into CASSERQGNRETQYF.